This T cell receptor beta chain is from a study of OX40 agonist ivuxolimab in advanced cancers. Data came from immunoSEQ multiplex PCR; TCRdb stores just in-frame clones and leaves some out. The data show 65,000 to 95,000 clones, with about 82% seen just once and 6.9% held by the top ten. The receptor was derived from an adult with an advanced solid tumor such as melanoma, head and neck, liver or kidney cancer. The sequencing used CD4+ or CD8+ T cells sorted from blood, collected in a trial of the OX40 agonist ivuxolimab.

The DNA of the CDR3 is TGTGCCAGTAGTATAGGGCGGGACAGGGTAGACACCATATATTTT. Residues: CASSIGRDRVDTIYF. V usage is TRBV19 and J usage is TRBJ1-3; the match to TRBD1 covers 9 bases. Germline CDR1 is LNHDA and CDR2 is SQIVND (reference sequence). The CDR3 consists of 15 residues. V gave up 1 base and J gave up 8 bases; unmatched junction bases: 6.